The entry below describes one TCR beta chain. The clone's antigen remains unknown. No much larger clone exists at a distance of one base, and base qualities are not known. The data were obtained in a study of human T cells and chemical hapten exposure (dated by TCRdb to the early 2020s). General notes on the study: Libraries were combined into a pool for sequencing, and differences in TCR yield between samples came mainly from small differences in library volumes within the pool. The study tracked peripheral blood TCR repertoire changes in vivo during primary and secondary sensitization to the hapten diphenylcyclopropenone (DPC) in alopecia patients. Each blood RNA sample was used to sequence both TCR alpha and TCR beta chains. Study-wide findings and limitations: Repeated subsampling changed both the strength of the expansion versus patch-test correlation and the threshold at which that correlation became significant. The number of TCRs above 1 in 1000 frequency did not change with DPC sensitization; there was no evidence of global repertoire structure alterations.

Receptor libraries were prepared by 5' RACE. Sequencing instrument: Illumina MiSeq. During library preparation, unique molecular identifiers were attached to individual cDNA molecules so that TCRs could be counted quantitatively and reproducibly. The source study handled its data this way. The median number of TCRs per sample was 85,000 to 100,000, ranging from about 23,224 to 690,600. The Decombinator software suite was used to annotate V, J and CDR3 in the TCR reads. To make PS versus PT1 abundance plots, every sample was subsampled to the same number of TCRs (28,000). Expanded TCRs were defined as absent before sensitization and observed at least eight times at the 2-week time point. TCRdb reprocessing: public reads trimmed at Q25 with fastp, clones called with MiXCR, in-frame beta chains kept. CDR3 protein duplicates are merged, each entry listing the most common genes and DNA. In this record, the V and J calls reflect TCRdb's handling and not the investigators' own analysis. The sample contains tens of thousands of distinct CDR3 sequences, less than 9.5% of them found a single time. Around 2.3% of the sample lies in the top ten.

Unfractionated whole blood was collected in Tempus Blood RNA tubes, and total RNA was extracted from that blood. Five healthy volunteers acted as controls for TCR sequencing and had blood drawn at day 0, 2 weeks and 6 weeks. CDR1 SGHDT and CDR2 YYEEEE were looked up in the germline V gene. Spanning cysteine to phenylalanine, the CDR3 consists of 17 amino acids. The entry retains the CDR3 DNA only, 51 bases that are in frame from base 1. V is pared back by 2 bases and J by 3 bases, with 19 bases lying between the germline termini. The receptor was derived from a male donor in good health. The chain joins TRBV5-6 to TRBJ2-3; the best D guess is TRBD1, with 6 bases matching. DNA sequence: TGTGCCAGCAGCTTTCGGTTGGGCAGGGGATATACAGATACGCAGTATTTT. The encoded protein is CASSFRLGRGYTDTQYF.